What follows are 2 T cell receptor beta chains derived from one specimen sequenced in a study of T cells after yellow fever vaccination. TCRdb fed the 5' RACE reads into MiXCR, producing one record per CDR3 protein. The data show around 110,000 distinct CDR3 sequences, under 9% seen once. Sequences were derived from CD8+ T cells sorted from PBMCs, sampled 45 days after the yellow fever booster vaccination. The source is a man aged 25-45 years who received the YFV17D yellow fever vaccine.

In its sample, this clonotype was seen many times. This chain connects TRBV10-2 to TRBJ2-5; D possibly corresponds to TRBD1 (5 bases). The CDR3 is 11 residues long. CDR1 is WSHSY and CDR2 is SAAADI in the germline V gene. Between the trimmed V and J ends, which lost 9 bases and 2 bases, there was a span of 7 bases. CDR3 loop: CARGLQETQYF. The CDR3 DNA reads TGCGCCAGGGGGCTTCAAGAGACCCAGTACTTC.

This clonotype was observed at least ten times. The genes are TRBV28 and TRBJ2-2; D ambiguous. Trimming removed 7 bases at V and 1 base at J, with 13 bases between. The CDR3 runs 15 residues. In germline, CDR1 is MDHEN, CDR2 SYDVKM. CDR3 nucleotides: TGTGCCAGCACCACCTTAGTTGGGAACACCGGGGAGCTGTTTTTT. It specifies CASTTLVGNTGELFF.